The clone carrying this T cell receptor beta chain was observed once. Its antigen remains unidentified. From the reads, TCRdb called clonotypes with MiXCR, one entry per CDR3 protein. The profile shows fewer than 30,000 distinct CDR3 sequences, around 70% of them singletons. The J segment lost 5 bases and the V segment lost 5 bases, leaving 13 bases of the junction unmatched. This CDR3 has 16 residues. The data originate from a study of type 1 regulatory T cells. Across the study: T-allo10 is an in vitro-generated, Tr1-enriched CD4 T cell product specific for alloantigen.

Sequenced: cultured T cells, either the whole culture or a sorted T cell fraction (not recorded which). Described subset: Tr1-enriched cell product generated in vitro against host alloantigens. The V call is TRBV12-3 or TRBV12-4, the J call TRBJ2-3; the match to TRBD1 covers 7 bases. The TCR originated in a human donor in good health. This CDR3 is CASSPRDRGKGDTQYF. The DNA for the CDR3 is TGTGCCAGCAGTCCTAGGGACAGAGGAAAGGGAGATACGCAGTATTTT.